Listed below are T cell receptor beta chains from one sample, sequenced in a study of blood T cell repertoires in COVID-19. Clones were read by immunoSEQ multiplex PCR, and TCRdb kept only the in-frame ones, dropping some. The data contain just under 350,000 clones, around 83% of them singletons. Sequences were obtained from peripheral blood. These receptors originate from a man aged 25-40 years with active or convalescent COVID-19. Each CDR3 is given with its conserved first and last residue. A D gene is named only where the DNA matches it firmly. The listing skips clone size in some rows; elsewhere it reads once, few, many or a size class.

size,J,D,V,DNA,CDR3
-,TRBJ2-1,-,TRBV18,TGTGCCAGCTCCCTCCGACAGCCCGGTTCCTACAATGAGCAGTTCTTC,CASSLRQPGSYNEQFF
-,TRBJ1-1,-,TRBV18,TGTGCCAGCTACGGAGCAAGGAACACTGAAGCTTTCTTT,CASYGARNTEAFF
-,TRBJ2-2,-,TRBV10-3,TGTGCCTCAAATGGAGGGGAGACCGGGGAGCTGTTTTTT,CASNGGETGELFF
-,TRBJ1-1,TRBD1,TRBV20-1,TGCAGTGCTAGTGGGGGACAGTTCATGAACACTGAAGCTTTCTTT,CSASGGQFMNTEAFF
-,TRBJ1-2,-,TRBV4-1,TGCGCCAGCAGTACTACAGGGTCCTATGGCTACACCTTC,CASSTTGSYGYTF
-,TRBJ1-4,-,TRBV24-1,TGTGCCACCAGTGACCCCCCACAAGGCGGGCAGGAAAAACTGTTTTTT,CATSDPPQGGQEKLFF
-,TRBJ2-6,-,TRBV10-3,TGTGCCATCAGGATCGACAACTCTGGGGCCAACGTCCTGACTTTC,CAIRIDNSGANVLTF
-,TRBJ1-5,TRBD1,TRBV4-1,TGCGCCAGCAGCCCGACGGGACAGAGAAATCAGCCCCAGCATTTT,CASSPTGQRNQPQHF
-,TRBJ1-2,TRBD1,TRBV4-1,TGCGCCAGCAGTCGGACCGGACAGGGGATATCTTATGGCTACACCTTC,CASSRTGQGISYGYTF
once,TRBJ2-7,-,TRBV11-2,TGTGCCAGCAGCACACGGTCCCTACCGGGACTCCCTGGTTACGAGCAGTACTTC,CASSTRSLPGLPGYEQYF
-,TRBJ2-5,-,TRBV7-8,TGTGCCAGCAGCTTCTCCGTCTTGGAGACCCAGTACTTC,CASSFSVLETQYF
-,TRBJ2-2,-,TRBV7-2,TGTGCCAGCAGCCCGGACAAGTTTAACACCGGGGAGCTGTTTTTT,CASSPDKFNTGELFF
-,TRBJ2-2,TRBD1,TRBV9,TGTGCCAGCAGCGTTAGCGGACAGGGTAACACCGGGGAGCTGTTTTTT,CASSVSGQGNTGELFF
-,TRBJ2-2,TRBD1,TRBV4-1,TGCGCCAGCGTGGACAGGGTTACCGGGGAGCTGTTTTTT,CASVDRVTGELFF
-,TRBJ2-5,-,TRBV6-5,TGTGCCAGCAGGCAGGTGGAGACCCAGTACTTC,CASRQVETQYF
few,TRBJ2-1,-,TRBV9,TGTGCCAGCAGCGTGGGAAGCGGAAGTACGATTTACAATGAGCAGTTCTTC,CASSVGSGSTIYNEQFF
-,TRBJ2-5,TRBD2,TRBV10-3,TGTGCCATCAGTGAGTCGACCAGCGGGAGAAGAGAGACCCAGTACTTC,CAISESTSGRRETQYF
-,TRBJ1-4,TRBD1,TRBV28,TGTGCCAGCAGTTTTTTCCGGGACAGGGGTGAAGAAAAACTGTTTTTT,CASSFFRDRGEEKLFF
-,TRBJ2-3,-,TRBV11-3,TGTGCCAGCAGCTCGGGAGAAGGGGGCACAGATACGCAGTATTTT,CASSSGEGGTDTQYF
-,TRBJ2-3,TRBD1,TRBV7-8,TGTGCCAGCACCCCGGACAGGGCCGCAGATACGCAGTATTTT,CASTPDRAADTQYF
-,TRBJ2-1,TRBD2,TRBV11-3,TGTGCCAGCAGCTTAGAGGCTAGCGGGGGACACAATGAGCAGTTCTTC,CASSLEASGGHNEQFF
once,TRBJ2-1,-,TRBV19,TGTGCCAGTAGTATAGCGAACTCCAATGAGCAGTTCTTC,CASSIANSNEQFF
-,TRBJ2-7,TRBD2,TRBV19,TGTGCCAGTAGTCCGGGGACTACCCAGGGCCTCGGCTACGAGCAGTACTTC,CASSPGTTQGLGYEQYF
-,TRBJ2-2,TRBD2,TRBV7-6,TGTGCCAGCAGCCTCGGGACTACCTACGCGAACACCGGGGAGCTGTTTTTT,CASSLGTTYANTGELFF
-,TRBJ1-3,-,TRBV7-2,TGTGCCAGCACGGAGGATAGAGACGGAGATATCTCTGGAAACACCATATATTTT,CASTEDRDGDISGNTIYF
-,TRBJ1-5,-,TRBV11-2,TGTGCCAGCAGCCCGACAAGAGCTCCAGGGCAGCCCCAGCATTTT,CASSPTRAPGQPQHF
-,TRBJ2-3,TRBD2,TRBV5-8,TGTGCCAGCAGCTTGGCGACTAGCGGGAGTGGCACAGATACGCAGTATTTT,CASSLATSGSGTDTQYF
-,TRBJ1-3,-,TRBV5-8,TGTGCCAGCAGCTTGTCACAGAATGCTGGAAACACCATATATTTT,CASSLSQNAGNTIYF
-,TRBJ1-3,-,TRBV19,TGTGCCAGTAGTACCCTAGCGGGGGATAGAACAAACACCATATATTTT,CASSTLAGDRTNTIYF
-,TRBJ2-2,TRBD1,TRBV3-1/TRBV3-2,TGTGCCAGCAGACAATCCGGGACAGCCACCGGGGAGCTGTTTTTT,CASRQSGTATGELFF
once,TRBJ2-1,TRBD2,TRBV29-1,TGCAGCGTTGAGGGACTAGCGGGAGTGTTTGAGCAGTTCTTC,CSVEGLAGVFEQFF
-,TRBJ2-2,TRBD2,TRBV3-1/TRBV3-2,TGTGCCAGCAGCCAAGCGGGAGGGAGCACCGGGGAGCTGTTTTTT,CASSQAGGSTGELFF
few,TRBJ2-2,-,TRBV19,TGTGCCACCACCCTGGGCGAGTGGGAGGTCACCGGGGAGCTGTTTTTT,CATTLGEWEVTGELFF
-,TRBJ2-5,TRBD2,TRBV4-3,TGCGCCAGCAGCCAAGAGGGACTAGCGGGAGAGACCCAGTACTTC,CASSQEGLAGETQYF
-,TRBJ1-6,TRBD1,TRBV30,TGTGCCTGGAGGGGACAGGGCGCCTATAATTCACCCCTCCACTTT,CAWRGQGAYNSPLHF
-,TRBJ1-2,TRBD1,TRBV6-5,TGTGCCAGCAGTTACCGAAGGGGGCAAGGCGGCTACACCTTC,CASSYRRGQGGYTF
once,TRBJ1-5,-,TRBV10-3,TGTGCCATCAGTGAGACTGTTGATCAGCCCCAGCATTTT,CAISETVDQPQHF
-,TRBJ2-3,TRBD2,TRBV4-1,TGCGCCAGCAGCCCAACTAGCGGGCGCACAGATACGCAGTATTTT,CASSPTSGRTDTQYF
-,TRBJ2-2,TRBD1,TRBV5-1,TGCGCCAGCAGCTTGGGGAGAGACAGGGGCCAATACACCGGGGAGCTGTTTTTT,CASSLGRDRGQYTGELFF
-,TRBJ2-1,TRBD2,TRBV10-3,TGTGCCATCAGTGAGTCGGTAGCGGGGGGATACAATGAGCAGTTCTTC,CAISESVAGGYNEQFF
-,TRBJ2-7,TRBD2,TRBV11-2,TGTGCCAGCAGCTTAGGACTAGCGGGAGTCTACGAGCAGTACTTC,CASSLGLAGVYEQYF
-,TRBJ2-7,-,TRBV19,TGTGCCAGTAGTACCACTCCGACAGGCGCCTACGAGCAGTACTTC,CASSTTPTGAYEQYF
once,TRBJ2-1,TRBD2,TRBV7-3,TGTGCCAGCAGCCTAGCGGGAAATCTAAATGAGCAGTTCTTC,CASSLAGNLNEQFF
-,TRBJ2-7,-,TRBV3-1/TRBV3-2,TGTGCCAGCAGCCAAGGGGCAGACTACGAGCAGTACTTC,CASSQGADYEQYF
-,TRBJ1-2,TRBD1,TRBV7-8,TGTGCCAGCAGCTTGGAAGGACAGGGGGCGCGTAGCTATGGCTACACCTTC,CASSLEGQGARSYGYTF
many,TRBJ1-2,TRBD1,TRBV5-4,TGTGCCAGCAGCTTCCCGGGACAGAACTATGGCTACACCTTC,CASSFPGQNYGYTF
-,TRBJ2-4,TRBD1,TRBV28,TGTGCCAGCAGTTTAAGACGGACAGGGGTTACCAAAAACATTCAGTACTTC,CASSLRRTGVTKNIQYF
-,TRBJ1-4,-,TRBV6-6,TGTGCCAGCAGTCCACCCGGGGTTGCGGGGGCAACTAATGAAAAACTGTTTTTT,CASSPPGVAGATNEKLFF
-,TRBJ2-5,-,TRBV7-2,TGTGCCAGCAGCCTAGTGACAGGATGGGGAGAGACCCAGTACTTC,CASSLVTGWGETQYF
-,TRBJ1-1,-,TRBV6-1,TGTGCCAGCAGTGAAGTGGCAGACACTGAAGCTTTCTTT,CASSEVADTEAFF
-,TRBJ1-6,-,TRBV27,TGTGCCAGCAGGCCTGGGGGGTTGGGTAATTCACCCCTCCACTTT,CASRPGGLGNSPLHF
-,TRBJ2-7,-,TRBV7-2,TGTGCCAGCAGCTTAGTAGTTCAGGGCTACGAGCAGTACTTC,CASSLVVQGYEQYF
-,TRBJ2-2,TRBD2,TRBV19,TGTGCCAGTAGTATAGGGGGCTTCGGGGCGGGAGAAGTCACCGGGGAGCTGTTTTTT,CASSIGGFGAGEVTGELFF
once,TRBJ1-2,TRBD1,TRBV7-9,TGTGCCAGCAGCTTAATAACAGGGGACGGCTACACCTTC,CASSLITGDGYTF
-,TRBJ1-2,-,TRBV3-1/TRBV3-2,TGTGCCAGCAGCGAACGAGGACGGAGGAACTATGGCTACACCTTC,CASSERGRRNYGYTF